This record concerns one T cell receptor beta chain sequence. Its antigen is unknown. Per germline, CDR1 MDHEN and CDR2 SYDVKM. V lost 6 bases to trimming and J lost 13 bases, with 16 bases between them. The CDR3 is 13 amino acids. The people who gave samples were healthy Caucasians from Russia, aged about 6 to 100. Researchers collected approximately 9.5 milliliters of peripheral blood from every single donor. This entry is derived from a study of blood T cells in healthy people across ages. Combining a sample-barcoded 5' primer with a J-beta primer mix, a second PCR ran for roughly 7 to 12 cycles. TCRdb redid the calling of the 5' RACE reads with MiXCR, one entry per CDR3 protein. This sample has hundreds of thousands of distinct CDR3 sequences, with approximately 49% found just once. Findings and caveats of the study: Per million T cells, TCR beta diversity dropped roughly linearly as age increased.

V is TRBV28 and J is TRBJ1-6, with D unresolved. This TCR was recovered from a woman aged 60-70 years in good health. Input material: blood. DNA for the CDR3: TGTGCCAGCAGACCGGACGCGTTTTCCCCCCTCCACTTT. Its translation is CASRPDAFSPLHF.